These 25 T cell receptor beta chains came from one sample sequenced in a study of T-cell memory formation after mild COVID-19. TCRdb re-called the 5' RACE reads with MiXCR, one entry per CDR3 protein. Altogether a few hundred thousand distinct CDR3 sequences are present, more than 8% being singletons, with the ten largest covering more than 20%. What was sequenced was PBMCs or a T cell subset sorted from them (not recorded which). Receptors originate from a man aged 18 to 35 who had mild COVID-19 (a few samples of this study predate the infection). Cell type and time point are not known.

The table lists this clonotype with many counts. The CDR3 sequence: CASSLYSNQPQHF. The DNA for the CDR3 is TGTGCCAGCAGCTTATATAGCAATCAGCCCCAGCATTTT. This sequence joins TRBV12-3 or TRBV12-4 and TRBJ1-5; D gene unclear. This CDR3 comprises 13 residues. V lost 6 bases and J 0 bases, leaving 6 bases between the germline ends.

V usage is TRBV4-2 and J usage is TRBJ1-2; D remains unclear. The V end was cut by 4 bases, the J end by 4 bases, with 19 bases between. From germline, CDR1 is LGHNA and CDR2 YNFKEQ. The CDR3 contains 16 residues. CDR3 protein: CASSPVTAREAYGYTF. For the CDR3, the DNA is TGTGCCAGCAGCCCAGTGACCGCTCGGGAAGCCTATGGCTACACCTTC.

The V call is TRBV19, the J call TRBJ2-1; 8 bases are shared with TRBD1. V was pared by 5 bases and J by 9 bases, with 6 bases of the junction left unmatched. This CDR3 region has 13 residues. Per the germline V gene, CDR1 is LNHDA and CDR2 is SQIVND (reference sequence). The CDR3 loop is CASSGRGLSEQFF. As DNA, the CDR3 is TGTGCCAGTAGTGGCAGGGGGCTAAGTGAGCAGTTCTTC.

The chain uses TRBV18 and TRBJ1-1; a possible D gene is TRBD1 (5 bases). In germline, CDR1 is KGHSH, CDR2 LQKENI. The CDR3 is 14 amino acids. V lost 3 bases, J lost 4 bases, and 12 bases lay in between. This CDR3 is CASSPGDRGTEAFF. The CDR3, as DNA: TGTGCCAGCTCACCGGGGGATCGGGGCACTGAAGCTTTCTTT. The full variable domain, its missing parts supplied by reference TRBV18 and TRBJ1-1, is NAGVMQNPRHLVRRRGQEARLRCSPMKGHSHVYWYRQLPEEGLKFMVYLQKENIIDESGMPKERFSAEFPKEGPSILRIQQVVRGDSAAYFCASSPGDRGTEAFFGQGTRLTVV.

This clonotype was seen only a few times. The chain uses TRBV7-9 and TRBJ1-2; D not resolved. V lost 3 bases, J lost 6 bases, and 2 bases lay in between. CDR1 and CDR2 (germline): SEHNR, FQNEAQ (reference sequence). This CDR3 has 10 residues. The CDR3 DNA follows: TGTGCCAGCAGCTTTAATGGCTACACCTTC. It yields the protein CASSFNGYTF. Full variable domain (remainder filled in from reference TRBV7-9 and TRBJ1-2): DTGVSQNPRHKITKRGQNVTFRCDPISEHNRLYWYRQTLGQGPEFLTYFQNEAQLEKSRLLSDRFSAERPKGSFSTLEIQRTEQGDSAMYLCASSFNGYTFGSGTRLTVV.

This clonotype appeared many times. J is TRBJ2-2 and V is TRBV20-1; D unclear. V was cut by 1 base and J by 0 bases, with 12 bases left in between. There are 16 residues in the CDR3. Germline V gene data show CDR1 as DFQATT and CDR2 as SNEGSKA (reference sequence). CDR3 protein: CSARGNTRSNTGELFF. DNA for the CDR3: TGCAGTGCTAGAGGAAATACTCGGTCGAACACCGGGGAGCTGTTTTTT.

This clonotype showed up just a few times. The chain joins TRBV7-2 to TRBJ2-5, with D uncertain. Germline values: CDR1 SGHTA, CDR2 FQGNSA. The CDR3 runs to 14 residues. V lost 5 bases, J lost 2 bases, and 12 bases lay in between. The CDR3: CASSTRITQETQYF. The CDR3 DNA reads as TGTGCCAGCAGCACCAGGATTACGCAAGAGACCCAGTACTTC.

This clonotype was detected only a few times. The J gene is TRBJ2-5, the V gene TRBV20-1; TRBD2 matches at 8 bases. This CDR3 is 18 amino acids long. Germline CDR1 is DFQATT and CDR2 is SNEGSKA (reference sequence). With 6 bases clipped from V and 5 bases from J, the junction kept 23 bases outside the gene matches. CDR3 bases: TGCAGTGCCAGTGATGTCGGGGGGGTTCTCGGCGTTCTGGAGACCCAGTACTTC. Translating it yields CSASDVGGVLGVLETQYF.

This clonotype appeared a few times. The chain is built from TRBV7-2 and TRBJ1-5, with TRBD1 matching over 12 bases. The V and J ends lost 2 bases and 2 bases, in that order; junction bases with no gene match: 7. Germline CDR1 reads SGHTA; CDR2 reads FQGNSA. There are 18 residues in the CDR3. CDR3 coding DNA: TGTGCCAGCAGCTTATTAGGGGGACAGGGGGCTCGCAATCAGCCCCAGCATTTT. Its translation is CASSLLGGQGARNQPQHF.

This chain joins TRBV9 and TRBJ2-1; either TRBD1 or TRBD2 may supply D (5 bases each). The CDR3 runs to 15 residues. The V gene lost 4 bases and the J gene lost 2 bases, with 13 bases spanning the gap. Germline loops: CDR1 SGDLS, CDR2 YYNGEE. The CDR3 protein is CASSTTGTTYNEQFF. In DNA, the CDR3 is TGTGCCAGCAGCACAACCGGGACCACCTACAATGAGCAGTTCTTC.

The rearrangement joins TRBV5-6 to TRBJ2-1; tentatively, D is TRBD1 (5 bases). The CDR3 length is 14 residues. Germline CDR1 is SGHDT and CDR2 is YYEEEE. Trimming left V 2 bases short and J 7 bases short, with 13 bases between. CDR3 in DNA: TGTGCCAGCAGCTTTCAGGGAATTAGGAATGAGCAGTTCTTC. Amino acids: CASSFQGIRNEQFF.

CDR3 in DNA: TGCAGCGTTGAACCGGGCAACTATGGCTACACCTTC. It specifies CSVEPGNYGYTF. This rearrangement joins TRBV29-1 to TRBJ1-2; unclear D gene. The CDR3 is 12 amino acids. The germline CDR1 and CDR2 sequences are SQVTM and ANQGSEA. The V and J ends lost 2 bases and 2 bases respectively, with 6 bases between them.

This clonotype was found a few times. The chain is built from TRBV7-8 and TRBJ2-3; D ambiguous. The ends were cut back, 7 bases at V and 6 bases at J, with 8 bases in the middle. This CDR3 spans 11 amino acids. CDR1 is SGHVS and CDR2 is FQNEAQ in the germline V gene. The CDR3 is CASTPLDTQYF. DNA for the CDR3: TGTGCCAGCACCCCCCTGGATACGCAGTATTTT.

This rearrangement joins TRBV13 to TRBJ2-5; no clear D gene. Trimming left V 6 bases short and J 3 bases short, with 11 bases between. In germline, CDR1 is PRHDT, CDR2 FYEKMQ (reference sequence). This CDR3 is 13 amino acids long. CDR3 bases: TGTGCCAGCAGTTACGGGTCTGAAGAGACCCAGTACTTC. It specifies CASSYGSEETQYF.

In its sample, this clonotype was seen many times. This rearrangement joins TRBV5-1 to TRBJ1-1; TRBD1 matches 9 bases. V was pared by 3 bases and J by 1 base, with 7 bases of the junction left unmatched. Germline-derived CDR1 and CDR2 are SGHRS and YFSETQ. The CDR3 consists of 16 residues. CDR3: CASSSTPGQGNTEAFF. The DNA of the CDR3 is TGCGCCAGCAGCTCGACCCCGGGACAGGGGAACACTGAAGCTTTCTTT.

V usage is TRBV12-3 or TRBV12-4 and J usage is TRBJ2-1; D is unresolved. The CDR3 extends over 13 amino acids. Trimming took 6 bases from V and 2 from J, leaving 8 bases between them. CDR3 residues: CASRRVAYNEQFF. DNA of the CDR3: TGTGCCAGCAGACGAGTCGCCTACAATGAGCAGTTCTTC.

The rearrangement links TRBV5-4 to TRBJ2-1; 10 bases line up with TRBD1. J was trimmed by 5 bases and V by 4 bases; bases with no gene match: 6. Germline V gene data show CDR1 as SGHNT and CDR2 as YYREEE (reference sequence). CDR3 length: 15 residues. CDR3 loop: CASSRDRGRHNEQFF. The CDR3 coding sequence is TGTGCCAGCAGCAGGGACAGGGGACGCCACAATGAGCAGTTCTTC.

V is TRBV27 and J is TRBJ2-3; 10 bases align to TRBD2. Germline CDR1 is MNHEY and CDR2 is SMNVEV (reference sequence). The CDR3 is 17 residues long. Trimming cost V 2 bases and J 3 bases; bases outside gene matches: 8. Here the CDR3 DNA reads TGTGCCAGCAGTTTAAGCGGGGGGGCATCATTAACAGATACGCAGTATTTT. This translates into CASSLSGGASLTDTQYF.

The chain uses TRBV2 and TRBJ2-7, with 9 bases identical to TRBD1. CDR3 size: 13 residues. The V segment lost 9 bases and the J segment 1 base; nucleotides outside the gene matches: 4. Germline loops: CDR1 SNHLY, CDR2 FYNNEI. The CDR3 sequence: CARGQGHSYEQYV. CDR3 nucleotide sequence: TGTGCCAGAGGACAGGGGCATTCCTACGAGCAGTACGTC.

In this sample, this clonotype turned up a few times. The chain couples TRBV10-3 to TRBJ2-7; D is possibly TRBD2 (7 bases). The CDR3 is made up of 14 amino acids. V shed 2 bases and J shed 2 bases, with 10 bases lying between them. Germline CDR1 ENHRY, CDR2 SYGVKD. CDR3 coding DNA: TGTGCCATCAGTGAGGAGGGGGGGCCCTACGAGCAGTACTTC. Translating it yields CAISEEGGPYEQYF.

The table lists this clonotype with a few counts. The chain joins TRBV5-1 to TRBJ1-2; TRBD1 agrees at 10 bases. V shed 0 bases and J 4 bases; nucleotides not matched to a gene: 0. Germline values: CDR1 SGHRS, CDR2 YFSETQ. The CDR3 totals 14 residues. The CDR3 protein is CASSLGTGGYGYTF. CDR3 DNA sequence: TGCGCCAGCAGCTTGGGGACAGGGGGCTATGGCTACACCTTC.

This clonotype was detected only a few times. The gene calls are TRBV6-5 and TRBJ1-5, with D uncertain. The V end was cut by 0 bases, the J end by 10 bases, with 10 bases between. This CDR3 has 13 amino acids. Germline CDR1 and CDR2: MNHEY and SVGAGI. CDR3 coding DNA: TGTGCCAGCAGTTACTCGCGGGGAAGCCCCCAGCATTTT. Translated, it gives CASSYSRGSPQHF.

The J gene is TRBJ1-4, the V gene TRBV9; D uncertain. The CDR3 consists of 14 residues. CDR1 SGDLS and CDR2 YYNGEE come from the germline V gene. The V end lost 5 bases, the J end lost 4 bases, and 12 bases lay between the germline ends. This CDR3 is CASSPGIGNEKLFF. The CDR3 coding sequence is TGTGCCAGCAGTCCCGGGATCGGTAATGAAAAACTGTTTTTT.

This clonotype was recorded many times. The chain joins TRBV9 to TRBJ2-7, with TRBD1 matching over 8 bases. The CDR3 runs to 13 residues. With V trimmed by 4 bases and J by 5 bases, 5 bases remained unmatched. Germline V gene sequence: CDR1 SGDLS, CDR2 YYNGEE. CDR3 amino acids: CASSPNRGNEQYF. The CDR3 coding sequence is TGTGCCAGCAGCCCTAACAGGGGGAACGAGCAGTACTTC.

V gene TRBV9 combines with J gene TRBJ2-3; a possible D gene is TRBD2 (6 bases). The V and J ends lost 1 base and 4 bases respectively, with 7 bases between them. This CDR3 is 13 amino acids long. CDR1 SGDLS and CDR2 YYNGEE come from the germline V gene. CDR3 DNA: TGTGCCAGCAGCGTATCTAGCGCAGATACGCAGTATTTT. The encoded protein is CASSVSSADTQYF.